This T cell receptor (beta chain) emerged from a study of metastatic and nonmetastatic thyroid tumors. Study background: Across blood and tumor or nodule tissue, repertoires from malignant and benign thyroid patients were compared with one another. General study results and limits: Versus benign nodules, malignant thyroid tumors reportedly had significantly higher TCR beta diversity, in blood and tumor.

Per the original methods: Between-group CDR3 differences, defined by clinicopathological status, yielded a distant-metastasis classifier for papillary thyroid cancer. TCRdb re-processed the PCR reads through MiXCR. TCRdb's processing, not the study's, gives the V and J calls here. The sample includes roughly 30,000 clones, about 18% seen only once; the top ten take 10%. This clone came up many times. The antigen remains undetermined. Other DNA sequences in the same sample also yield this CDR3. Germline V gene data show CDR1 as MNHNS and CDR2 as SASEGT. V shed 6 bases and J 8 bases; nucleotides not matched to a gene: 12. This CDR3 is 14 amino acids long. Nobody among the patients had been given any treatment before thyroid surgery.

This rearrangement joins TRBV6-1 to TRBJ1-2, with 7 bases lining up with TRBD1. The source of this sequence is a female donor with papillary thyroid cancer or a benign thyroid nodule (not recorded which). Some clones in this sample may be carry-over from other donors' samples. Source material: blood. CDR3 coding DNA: TGTGCCAGCAGGAGGGACAGCGGCCTCGGGGGCTACACCTTC. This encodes CASRRDSGLGGYTF.